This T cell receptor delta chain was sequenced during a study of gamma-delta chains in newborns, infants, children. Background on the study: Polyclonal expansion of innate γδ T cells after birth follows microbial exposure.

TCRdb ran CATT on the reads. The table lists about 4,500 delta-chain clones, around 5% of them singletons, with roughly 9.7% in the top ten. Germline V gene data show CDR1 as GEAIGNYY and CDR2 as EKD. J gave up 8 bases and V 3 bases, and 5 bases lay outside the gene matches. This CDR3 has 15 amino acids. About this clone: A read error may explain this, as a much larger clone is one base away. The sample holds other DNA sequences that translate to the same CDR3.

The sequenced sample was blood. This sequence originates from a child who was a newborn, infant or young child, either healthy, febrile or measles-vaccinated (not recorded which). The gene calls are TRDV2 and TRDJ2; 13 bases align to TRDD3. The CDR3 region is CACDAILGDTAQLFF. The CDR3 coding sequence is TGTGCCTGTGACGCCATACTGGGGGATACGGCACAACTCTTCTTT.